One and the same sample provided the 2 T cell receptor beta chains below, sequenced in a study of blood T cell repertoires in COVID-19. Method: immunoSEQ multiplex PCR; TCRdb's copy keeps in-frame clones and lacks some. This sample has about 200,000 clones, with around 84% found just once. The sequenced sample consisted of peripheral blood. The receptors shown here come from a human donor in a cohort sampled during active COVID-19.

V and J are TRBV30 and TRBJ1-2; possible D gene TRBD1, 6 bases. CDR1 is GTSNPN and CDR2 is SVGIG in the germline V gene (reference sequence). This CDR3 is 14 amino acids long. V lost 8 bases and J lost 8, with 24 bases in between. CDR3 sequence (DNA): TGTGCCATAAGCTGGGCAGGGGCGGTAGCAGGCTACACCTTC. Residues: CAISWAGAVAGYTF.

The chain has TRBV7-9 and TRBJ2-2, with 7 bases aligning to TRBD1. The CDR3 is made up of 15 amino acids. The germline gives CDR1 SEHNR, CDR2 FQNEAQ (reference sequence). The V gene end was trimmed by 7 bases and the J gene end by 6 bases; junction bases not matched to a gene: 11. The CDR3 bases are TGTGCCAGCACCAAAGGGGGCCTCAAGGCCGGGGAGCTGTTTTTT. Translated, it gives CASTKGGLKAGELFF.